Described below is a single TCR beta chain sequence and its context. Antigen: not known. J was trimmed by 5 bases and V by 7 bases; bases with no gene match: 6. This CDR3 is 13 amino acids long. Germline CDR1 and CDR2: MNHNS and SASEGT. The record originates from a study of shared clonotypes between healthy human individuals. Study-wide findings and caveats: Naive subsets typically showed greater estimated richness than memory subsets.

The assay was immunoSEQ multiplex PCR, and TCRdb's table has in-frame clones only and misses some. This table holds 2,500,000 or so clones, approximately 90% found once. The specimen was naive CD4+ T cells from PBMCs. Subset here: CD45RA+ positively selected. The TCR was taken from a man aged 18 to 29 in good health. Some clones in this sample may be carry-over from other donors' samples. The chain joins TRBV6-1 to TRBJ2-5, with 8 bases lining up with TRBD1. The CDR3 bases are TGTGCCAGCATCTCGACAGGGGCTGAGACCCAGTACTTC. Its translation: CASISTGAETQYF.